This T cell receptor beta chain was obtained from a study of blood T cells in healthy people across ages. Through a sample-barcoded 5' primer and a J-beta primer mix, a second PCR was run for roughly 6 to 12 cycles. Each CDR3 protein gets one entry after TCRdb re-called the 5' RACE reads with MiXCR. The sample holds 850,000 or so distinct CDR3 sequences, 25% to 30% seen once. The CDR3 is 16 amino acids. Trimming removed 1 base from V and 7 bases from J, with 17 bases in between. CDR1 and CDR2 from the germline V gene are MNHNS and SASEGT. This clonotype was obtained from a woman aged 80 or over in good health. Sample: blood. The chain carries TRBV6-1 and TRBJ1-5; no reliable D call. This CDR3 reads CASSEVPGEIGQPQHF. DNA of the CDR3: TGTGCCAGCAGTGAAGTCCCCGGGGAAATAGGCCAGCCCCAGCATTTT.